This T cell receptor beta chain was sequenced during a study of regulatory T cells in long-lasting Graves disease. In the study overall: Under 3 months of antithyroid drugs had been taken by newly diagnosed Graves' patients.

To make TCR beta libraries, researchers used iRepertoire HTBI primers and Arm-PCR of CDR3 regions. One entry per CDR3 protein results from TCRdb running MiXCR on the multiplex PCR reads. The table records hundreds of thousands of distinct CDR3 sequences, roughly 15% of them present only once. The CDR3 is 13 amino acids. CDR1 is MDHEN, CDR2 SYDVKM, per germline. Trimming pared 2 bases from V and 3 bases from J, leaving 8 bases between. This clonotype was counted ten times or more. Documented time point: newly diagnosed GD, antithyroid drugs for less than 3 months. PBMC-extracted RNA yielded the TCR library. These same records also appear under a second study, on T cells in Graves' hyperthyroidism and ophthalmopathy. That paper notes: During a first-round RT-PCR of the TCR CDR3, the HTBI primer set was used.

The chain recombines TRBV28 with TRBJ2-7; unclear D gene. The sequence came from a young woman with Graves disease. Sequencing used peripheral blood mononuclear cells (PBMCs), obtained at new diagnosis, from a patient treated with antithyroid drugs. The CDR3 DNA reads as TGTGCCAGCAGTTTACGGCGTTACTACGAGCAGTACTTC. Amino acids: CASSLRRYYEQYF. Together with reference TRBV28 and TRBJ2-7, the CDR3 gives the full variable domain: DVKVTQSSRYLVKRTGEKVFLECVQDMDHENMFWYRQDPGLGLRLIYFSYDVKMKEKGDIPEGYSVSREKKERFSLILESASTNQTSMYLCASSLRRYYEQYFGPGTRLTVT.